This T cell receptor beta chain was captured by sequencing in a study of identical twins. Overall study results and limits: Models underestimated TCR alpha sharing (out-of-frame) in monozygotic twins. Partial confounding of zero-insertion analyses by invariant MAIT and iNKT cells was possible.

Germline CDR1 is MRHNA and CDR2 is SNTAGT. The CDR3 is made up of 15 amino acids. V lost 11 bases to trimming and J lost 4 bases, with 22 bases between them. A universal primer site arose from template switching, and cDNA bore unique molecular identifiers. TCRdb reanalysed the 5' RACE reads using MiXCR and keeps one entry per CDR3 protein. The sample lists some 710,000 distinct CDR3 sequences; roughly 6% were seen once. This clonotype has just a few counts. What it binds is not known. The chain uses TRBV6-4 and TRBJ2-3, with a possible D match to TRBD2 (7 bases). The source of this sequence is a man between 18 and 35 years old in good health. The sequenced sample consisted of naive T cells sorted from blood. Here the CDR3 DNA reads TGTGCCGGGGGGGAACAGGGAGTGGACGCAGATACGCAGTATTTT. Amino acids: CAGGEQGVDADTQYF.